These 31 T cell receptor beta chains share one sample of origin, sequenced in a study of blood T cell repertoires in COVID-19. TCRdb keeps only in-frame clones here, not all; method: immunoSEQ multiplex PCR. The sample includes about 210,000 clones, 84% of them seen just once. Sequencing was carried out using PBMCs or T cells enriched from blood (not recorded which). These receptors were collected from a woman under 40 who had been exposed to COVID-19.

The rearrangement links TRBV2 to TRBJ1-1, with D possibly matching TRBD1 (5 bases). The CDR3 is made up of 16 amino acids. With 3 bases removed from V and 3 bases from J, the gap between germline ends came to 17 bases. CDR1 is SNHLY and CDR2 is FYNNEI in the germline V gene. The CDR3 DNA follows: TGTGCCAGCAGTGACGGGTCCCAGGGTAGGTACACTGAAGCTTTCTTT. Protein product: CASSDGSQGRYTEAFF.

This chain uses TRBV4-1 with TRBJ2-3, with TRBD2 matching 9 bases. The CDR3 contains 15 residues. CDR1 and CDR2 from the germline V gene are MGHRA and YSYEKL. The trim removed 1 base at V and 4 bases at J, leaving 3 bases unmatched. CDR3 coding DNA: TGCGCCAGCAGCCAAGTCCTAGCGGGGCCAGATACGCAGTATTTT. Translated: CASSQVLAGPDTQYF.

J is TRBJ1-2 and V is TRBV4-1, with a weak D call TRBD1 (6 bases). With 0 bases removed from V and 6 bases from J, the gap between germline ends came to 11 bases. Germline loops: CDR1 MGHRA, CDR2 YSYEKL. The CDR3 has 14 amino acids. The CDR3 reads CASSQEGAGDGYTF. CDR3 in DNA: TGCGCCAGCAGCCAAGAAGGGGCAGGGGATGGCTACACCTTC.

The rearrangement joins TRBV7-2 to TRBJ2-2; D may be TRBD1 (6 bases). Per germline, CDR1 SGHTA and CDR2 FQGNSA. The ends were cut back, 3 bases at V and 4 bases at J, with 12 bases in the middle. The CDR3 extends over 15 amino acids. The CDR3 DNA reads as TGTGCCAGCAGCTTTCCCAGGGGTACCACCGGGGAGCTGTTTTTT. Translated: CASSFPRGTTGELFF.

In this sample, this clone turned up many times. The CDR3 protein is CASRGDGGELFF. CDR3 DNA: TGTGCCAGCAGGGGAGACGGCGGGGAGCTGTTTTTT. This rearrangement joins TRBV7-3 to TRBJ2-2; TRBD2 might be the D (5 bases). This CDR3 is built from 12 residues. V dropped 6 bases and J dropped 7 bases, with 9 bases sitting between them. Germline V lookup: CDR1 SGHTA, CDR2 FQGTGA.

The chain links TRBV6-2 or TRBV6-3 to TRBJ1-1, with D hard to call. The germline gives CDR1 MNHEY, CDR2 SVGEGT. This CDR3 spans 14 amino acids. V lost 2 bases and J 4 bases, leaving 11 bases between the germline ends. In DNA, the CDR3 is TGTGCCAGCAGTTACCCCGGGTTGGGCACTGAAGCTTTCTTT. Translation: CASSYPGLGTEAFF.

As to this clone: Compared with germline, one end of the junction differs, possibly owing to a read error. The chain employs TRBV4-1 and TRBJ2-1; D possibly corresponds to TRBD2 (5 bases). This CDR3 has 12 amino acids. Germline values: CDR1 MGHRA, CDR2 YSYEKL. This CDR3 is CASSQDEERRIF. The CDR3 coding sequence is TGCGCCAGCAGCCAAGACGAGGAGCGGCGGATCTTC.

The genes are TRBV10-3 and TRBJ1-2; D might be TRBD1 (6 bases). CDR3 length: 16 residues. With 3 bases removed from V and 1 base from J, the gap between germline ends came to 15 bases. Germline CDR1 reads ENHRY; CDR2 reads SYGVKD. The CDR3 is CAISDPGANLNYGYTF. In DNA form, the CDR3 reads TGTGCCATCAGTGATCCAGGGGCCAACCTTAACTATGGCTACACCTTC.

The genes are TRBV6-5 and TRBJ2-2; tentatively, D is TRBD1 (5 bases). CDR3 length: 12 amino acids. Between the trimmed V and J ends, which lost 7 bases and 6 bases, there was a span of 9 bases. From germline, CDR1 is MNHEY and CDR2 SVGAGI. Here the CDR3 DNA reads TGTGCCAGCATGGCAGGGCCCGGGGAGCTGTTTTTT. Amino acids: CASMAGPGELFF.

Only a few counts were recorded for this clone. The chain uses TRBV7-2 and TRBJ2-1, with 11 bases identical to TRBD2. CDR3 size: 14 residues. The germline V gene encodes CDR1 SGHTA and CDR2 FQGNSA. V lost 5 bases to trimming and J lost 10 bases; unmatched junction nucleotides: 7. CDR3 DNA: TGTGCCAGCAGCCTCGGGACTAGCGGACGGGAGCAGTTCTTC. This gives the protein CASSLGTSGREQFF.

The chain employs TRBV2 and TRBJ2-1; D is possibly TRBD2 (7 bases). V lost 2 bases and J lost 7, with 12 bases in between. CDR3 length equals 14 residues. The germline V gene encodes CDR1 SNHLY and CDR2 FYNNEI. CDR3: CASSERRGRNEQFF. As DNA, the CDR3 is TGTGCCAGCAGTGAACGGCGGGGGCGTAATGAGCAGTTCTTC.

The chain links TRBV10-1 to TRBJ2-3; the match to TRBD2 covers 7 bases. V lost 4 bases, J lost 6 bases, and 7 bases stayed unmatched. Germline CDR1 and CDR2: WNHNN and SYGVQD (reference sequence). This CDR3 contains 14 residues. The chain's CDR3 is CASSGSSGLDTQYF. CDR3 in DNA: TGCGCCAGCAGTGGGTCTAGCGGATTGGATACGCAGTATTTT.

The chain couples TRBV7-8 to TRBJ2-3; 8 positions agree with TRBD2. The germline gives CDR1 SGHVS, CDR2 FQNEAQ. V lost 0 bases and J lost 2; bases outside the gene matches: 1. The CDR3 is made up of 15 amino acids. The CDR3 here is CASSLAGLVTDTQYF. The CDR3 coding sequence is TGTGCCAGCAGCTTAGCGGGACTAGTCACAGATACGCAGTATTTT.

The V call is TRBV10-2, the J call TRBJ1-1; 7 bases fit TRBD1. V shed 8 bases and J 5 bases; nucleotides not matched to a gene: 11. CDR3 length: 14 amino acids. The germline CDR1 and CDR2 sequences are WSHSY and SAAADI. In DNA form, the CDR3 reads TGCGCCAGCTTGATCGCAGGGGGAAAGACTGAAGCTTTCTTT. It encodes CASLIAGGKTEAFF.

CDR3 loop: CASSPTHSDYTNYGYTF. CDR3 sequence (DNA): TGTGCCAGCAGCCCCACCCACTCCGATTATACTAACTATGGCTACACCTTC. The rearrangement links TRBV3-1 (or the pseudogene TRBV3-2) to TRBJ1-2; D gene unclear. The CDR3 is 17 residues long. V dropped 4 bases and J dropped 0 bases, with 18 bases sitting between them. The V gene's germline CDR1 is LGHDT and CDR2 YNNKEL (reference sequence).

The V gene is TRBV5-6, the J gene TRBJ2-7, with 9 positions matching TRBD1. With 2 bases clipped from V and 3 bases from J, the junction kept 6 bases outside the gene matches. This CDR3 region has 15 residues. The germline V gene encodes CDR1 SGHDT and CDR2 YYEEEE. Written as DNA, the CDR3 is TGTGCCAGCAGCTTAGGGGACAGGGAAAACTACGAGCAGTACTTC. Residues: CASSLGDRENYEQYF.

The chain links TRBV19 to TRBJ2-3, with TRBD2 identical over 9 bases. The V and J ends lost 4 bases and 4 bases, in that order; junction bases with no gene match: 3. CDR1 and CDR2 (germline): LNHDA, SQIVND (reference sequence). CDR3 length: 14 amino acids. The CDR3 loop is CASSRVAGADTQYF. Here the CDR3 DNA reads TGTGCCAGTAGTAGAGTAGCGGGGGCAGATACGCAGTATTTT.

CDR3 residues: CSASSGGYDSPLHF. The CDR3 region has the DNA TGCAGTGCTAGTAGCGGGGGGTATGATTCACCCCTCCACTTT. The rearrangement uses TRBV20-1 and TRBJ1-6; maybe TRBD1 (5 bases). V lost 3 bases, J lost 8 bases, and 14 bases lay in between. Germline V gene lookup returns CDR1 DFQATT and CDR2 SNEGSKA (reference sequence). The CDR3 totals 14 residues.

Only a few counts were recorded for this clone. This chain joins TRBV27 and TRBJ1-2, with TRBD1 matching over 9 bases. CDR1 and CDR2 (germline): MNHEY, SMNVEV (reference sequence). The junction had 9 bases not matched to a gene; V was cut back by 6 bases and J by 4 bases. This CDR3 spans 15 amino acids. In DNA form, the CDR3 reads TGTGCCAGCAGCGGTACAGGGGGCCTCATCTATGGCTACACCTTC. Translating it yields CASSGTGGLIYGYTF.

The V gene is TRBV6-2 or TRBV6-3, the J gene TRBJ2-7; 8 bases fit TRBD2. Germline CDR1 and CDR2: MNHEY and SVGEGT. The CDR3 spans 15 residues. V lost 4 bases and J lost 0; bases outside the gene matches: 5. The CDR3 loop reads CASSSPGGSSYEQYF. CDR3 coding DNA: TGTGCCAGCAGTTCTCCGGGGGGGAGCTCCTACGAGCAGTACTTC.

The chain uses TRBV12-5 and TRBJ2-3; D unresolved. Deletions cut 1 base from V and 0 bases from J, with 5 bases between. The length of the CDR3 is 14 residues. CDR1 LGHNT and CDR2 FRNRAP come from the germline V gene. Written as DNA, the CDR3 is TGTGCTAGTGGTTTGGGTCTCAGCACAGATACGCAGTATTTT. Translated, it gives CASGLGLSTDTQYF.

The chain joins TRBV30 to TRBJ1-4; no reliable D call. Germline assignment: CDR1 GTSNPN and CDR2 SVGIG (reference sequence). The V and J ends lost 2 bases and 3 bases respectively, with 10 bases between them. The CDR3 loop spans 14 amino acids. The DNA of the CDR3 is TGTGCCTGGAGTATCGGGGTTTCTAATGAAAAACTGTTTTTT. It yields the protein CAWSIGVSNEKLFF.

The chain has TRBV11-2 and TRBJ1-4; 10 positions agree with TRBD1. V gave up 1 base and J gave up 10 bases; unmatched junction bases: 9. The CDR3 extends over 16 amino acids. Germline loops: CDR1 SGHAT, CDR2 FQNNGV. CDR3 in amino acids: CASSLARTGGGSKLFF. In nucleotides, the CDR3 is TGTGCCAGCAGCTTAGCCCGGACAGGGGGTGGTTCAAAACTGTTTTTT.

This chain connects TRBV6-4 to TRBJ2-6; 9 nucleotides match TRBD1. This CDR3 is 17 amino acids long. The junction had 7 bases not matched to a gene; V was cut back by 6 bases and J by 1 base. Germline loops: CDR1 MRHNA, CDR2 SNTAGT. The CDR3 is CASSGDRETSGANVLTF. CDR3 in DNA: TGTGCCAGCAGCGGGGACAGGGAGACTTCTGGGGCCAACGTCCTGACTTTC.

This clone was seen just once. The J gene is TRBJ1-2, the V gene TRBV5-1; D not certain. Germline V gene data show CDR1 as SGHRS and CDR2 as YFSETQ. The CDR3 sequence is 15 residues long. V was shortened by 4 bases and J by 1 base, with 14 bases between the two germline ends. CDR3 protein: CASSLTGPDNYGYTF. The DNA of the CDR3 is TGCGCCAGCAGCCTCACGGGTCCCGATAACTATGGCTACACCTTC.

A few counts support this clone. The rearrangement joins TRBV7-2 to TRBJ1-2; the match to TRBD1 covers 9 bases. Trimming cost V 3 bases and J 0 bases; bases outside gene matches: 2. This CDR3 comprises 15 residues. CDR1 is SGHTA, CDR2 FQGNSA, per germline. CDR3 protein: CASSLGQGPNYGYTF. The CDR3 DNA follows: TGTGCCAGCAGCTTGGGACAGGGTCCTAACTATGGCTACACCTTC.

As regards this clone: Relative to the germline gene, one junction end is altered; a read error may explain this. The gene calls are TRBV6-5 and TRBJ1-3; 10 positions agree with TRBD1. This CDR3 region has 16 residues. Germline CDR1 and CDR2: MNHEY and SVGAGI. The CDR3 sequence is CASSYSDRGLVDTIYF. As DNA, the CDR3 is TGTGCCAGCAGCTACTCCGACAGGGGGCTTGTGGACACCATATATTTT.

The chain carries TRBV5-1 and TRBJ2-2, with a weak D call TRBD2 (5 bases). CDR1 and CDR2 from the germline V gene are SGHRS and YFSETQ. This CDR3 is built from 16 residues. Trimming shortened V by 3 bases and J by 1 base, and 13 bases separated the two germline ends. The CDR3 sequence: CASSSSGNKNTGELFF. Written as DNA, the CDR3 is TGCGCCAGCAGCTCATCGGGAAATAAGAACACCGGGGAGCTGTTTTTT. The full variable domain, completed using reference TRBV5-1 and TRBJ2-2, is KAGVTQTPRYLIKTRGQQVTLSCSPISGHRSVSWYQQTPGQGLQFLFEYFSETQRNKGNFPGRFSGRQFSNSRSEMNVSTLELGDSALYLCASSSSGNKNTGELFFGEGSRLTVL.

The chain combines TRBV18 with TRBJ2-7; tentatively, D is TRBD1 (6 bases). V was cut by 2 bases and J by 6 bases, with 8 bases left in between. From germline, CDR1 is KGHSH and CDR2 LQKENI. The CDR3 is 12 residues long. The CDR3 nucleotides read TGTGCCAGCTCACCATGGGGGCGCGAGCAGTACTTC. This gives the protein CASSPWGREQYF. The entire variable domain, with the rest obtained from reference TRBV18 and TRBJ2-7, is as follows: NAGVMQNPRHLVRRRGQEARLRCSPMKGHSHVYWYRQLPEEGLKFMVYLQKENIIDESGMPKERFSAEFPKEGPSILRIQQVVRGDSAAYFCASSPWGREQYFGPGTRLTVT.

CDR3 sequence reads: CASRDSYNEQFF. The CDR3 DNA follows: TGTGCCAGCAGAGACAGTTACAATGAGCAGTTCTTC. The V call is TRBV12-3 or TRBV12-4, the J call TRBJ2-1; TRBD1 is a possible D gene (5 bases). V was cut by 6 bases and J by 4 bases, with 7 bases left in between. CDR3 size: 12 residues.

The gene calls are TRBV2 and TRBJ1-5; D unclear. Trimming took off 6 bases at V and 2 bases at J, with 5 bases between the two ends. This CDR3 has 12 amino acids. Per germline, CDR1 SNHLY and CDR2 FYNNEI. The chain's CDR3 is CASRRGNQPQHF. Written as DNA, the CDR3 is TGTGCCAGCAGGCGTGGCAATCAGCCCCAGCATTTT.